This T cell receptor beta chain comes out of a study of CD8+CD57+ T cells in acquired aplastic anemia. Study background: Each DNA sample taken from sorted CD4+ and CD8+ cells came to 3 to 4 ug on average.

Regarding the study as a whole: Patients had approximately 30 CD8+ CDR3 sequences in common with controls (the shared set).

This clonotype was detected a few times. Its matching antigen is unknown. Profiling of TCR beta VDJ combinations and CDR3 sequences used genomic DNA as template. MiXCR, applied by TCRdb to the reads, yields one record per CDR3 protein. The table shows around 180,000 distinct CDR3 sequences, with 64% occurring only once. Germline assignment: CDR1 SQVTM and CDR2 ANQGSEA. Trimming removed 6 bases from V and 8 bases from J, with 14 bases in between. The CDR3 extends over 13 amino acids. This TCR was recovered from a human donor with severe aplastic anemia or a healthy control (not recorded which). Specimen: sorted CD4+, CD8+, or CD8+CD57+ T cells (not recorded which) from PBMCs. The rearrangement links TRBV29-1 to TRBJ1-6; D remains unclear. In DNA form, the CDR3 reads TGCAGCGTGAGGCGTGCTTGGGATTCACCCCTCCACTTT. It encodes CSVRRAWDSPLHF.